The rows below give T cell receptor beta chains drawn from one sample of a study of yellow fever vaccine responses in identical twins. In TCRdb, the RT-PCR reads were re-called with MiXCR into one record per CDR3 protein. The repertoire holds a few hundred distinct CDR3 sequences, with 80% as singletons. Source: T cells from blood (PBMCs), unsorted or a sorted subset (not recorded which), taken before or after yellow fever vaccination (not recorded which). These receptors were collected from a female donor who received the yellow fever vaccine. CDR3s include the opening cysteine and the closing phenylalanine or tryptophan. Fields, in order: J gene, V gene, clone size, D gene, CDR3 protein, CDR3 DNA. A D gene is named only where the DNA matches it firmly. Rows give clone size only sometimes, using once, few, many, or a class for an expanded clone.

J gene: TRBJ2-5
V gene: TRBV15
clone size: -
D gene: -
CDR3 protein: CATSRDGQTQYF
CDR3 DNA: TGTGCCACCAGCAGAGATGGTCAGACCCAGTACTTC

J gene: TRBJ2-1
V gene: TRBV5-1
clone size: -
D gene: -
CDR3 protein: CASSPWRDYNEQFF
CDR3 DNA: TGCGCCAGCAGTCCCTGGCGGGACTACAATGAGCAGTTCTTC

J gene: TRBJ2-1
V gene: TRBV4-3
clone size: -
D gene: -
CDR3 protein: CASSQDGGTYNEQFF
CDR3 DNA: TGCGCCAGCAGCCAAGATGGCGGTACCTACAATGAGCAGTTCTTC

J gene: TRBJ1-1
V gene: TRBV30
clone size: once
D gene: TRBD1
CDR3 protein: CAWSQRQGNTEAFF
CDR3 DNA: TGTGCCTGGAGTCAACGACAGGGGAACACTGAAGCTTTCTTT

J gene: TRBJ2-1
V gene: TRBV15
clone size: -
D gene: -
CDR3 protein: CATSRVRSSTEGDEQFF
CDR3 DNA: TGTGCCACCAGCAGAGTGAGGTCGTCTACCGAAGGTGATGAGCAGTTCTTC

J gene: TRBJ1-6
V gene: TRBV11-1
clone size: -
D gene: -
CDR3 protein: CASSAQSSYNSPLHF
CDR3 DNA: TGTGCCAGCAGCGCCCAGAGCTCCTATAATTCACCCCTCCACTTT

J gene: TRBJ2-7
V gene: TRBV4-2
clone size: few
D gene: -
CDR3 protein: CASSPEAGSYEQYF
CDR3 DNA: TGTGCCAGCAGCCCTGAGGCGGGTTCCTACGAGCAGTACTTC

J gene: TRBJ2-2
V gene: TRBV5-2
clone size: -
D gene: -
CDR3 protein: CASKQGTGELFF
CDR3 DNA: TGTGCCAGCAAACAGGGCACCGGGGAGCTGTTTTTT

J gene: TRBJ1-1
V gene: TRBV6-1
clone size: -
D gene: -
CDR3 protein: CASTALIRSEAFF
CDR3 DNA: TGTGCCAGCACTGCACTAATAAGGTCTGAAGCTTTCTTT

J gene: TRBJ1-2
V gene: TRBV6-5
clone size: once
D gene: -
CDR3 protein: CASSYSTAVWSYGYTF
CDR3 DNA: TGTGCCAGCAGTTACTCGACCGCGGTTTGGAGCTATGGCTACACCTTC

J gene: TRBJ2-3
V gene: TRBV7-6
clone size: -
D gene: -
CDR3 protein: CASSLDPTDTQYF
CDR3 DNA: TGTGCCAGCAGCTTAGACCCCACAGATACGCAGTATTTT

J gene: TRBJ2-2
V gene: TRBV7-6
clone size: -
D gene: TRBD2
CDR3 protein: CASRRTSGRINTGELFF
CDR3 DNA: TGTGCCAGCAGAAGGACTAGCGGGAGGATTAACACCGGGGAGCTGTTTTTT

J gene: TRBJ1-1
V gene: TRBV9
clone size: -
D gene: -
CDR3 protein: CASSVDSRGNTEAFF
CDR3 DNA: TGTGCCAGCAGCGTAGATAGTAGGGGGAACACTGAAGCTTTCTTT

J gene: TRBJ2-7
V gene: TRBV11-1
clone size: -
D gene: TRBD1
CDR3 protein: CASSPRQGEHTYEQYF
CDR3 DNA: TGTGCCAGCAGCCCAAGACAGGGGGAGCACACCTACGAGCAGTACTTC

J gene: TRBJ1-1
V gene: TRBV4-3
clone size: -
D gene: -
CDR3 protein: CASSQEAESEAFF
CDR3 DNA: TGCGCCAGCAGCCAAGAAGCAGAGTCTGAAGCTTTCTTT

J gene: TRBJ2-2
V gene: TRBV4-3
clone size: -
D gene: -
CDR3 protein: CASSQDAVTNTGELFF
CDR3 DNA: TGCGCCAGCAGCCAAGATGCGGTGACGAACACCGGGGAGCTGTTTTTT

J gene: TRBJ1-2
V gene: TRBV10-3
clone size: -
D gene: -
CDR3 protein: CAISGGGGYTF
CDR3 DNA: TGTGCCATCAGCGGGGGCGGTGGCTACACCTTC

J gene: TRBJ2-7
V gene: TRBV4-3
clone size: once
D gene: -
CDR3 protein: CASSQDEGSRRYEQYF
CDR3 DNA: TGCGCCAGCAGCCAAGATGAGGGGTCCCGGAGATACGAGCAGTACTTC

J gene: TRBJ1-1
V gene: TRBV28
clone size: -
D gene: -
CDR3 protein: CASTIGGAEAFF
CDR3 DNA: TGTGCCAGCACCATCGGGGGGGCTGAAGCTTTCTTT

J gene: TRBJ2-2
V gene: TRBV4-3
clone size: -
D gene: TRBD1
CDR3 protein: CASSQDLGTGGFDTGELFF
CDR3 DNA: TGCGCCAGCAGCCAAGATCTAGGGACAGGGGGCTTCGACACCGGGGAGCTGTTTTTT

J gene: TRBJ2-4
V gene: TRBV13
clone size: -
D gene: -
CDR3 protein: CASTGENIQYF
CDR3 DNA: TGTGCCAGCACCGGGGAGAACATTCAGTACTTC

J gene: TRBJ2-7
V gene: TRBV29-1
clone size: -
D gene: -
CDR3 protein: CSVEEGLEQYF
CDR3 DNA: TGCAGCGTTGAAGAGGGCCTCGAGCAGTACTTC

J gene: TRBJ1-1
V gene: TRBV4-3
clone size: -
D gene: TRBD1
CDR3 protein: CASSQNHRGTEAFF
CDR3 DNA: TGCGCCAGCAGCCAGAACCACAGGGGCACTGAAGCTTTCTTT

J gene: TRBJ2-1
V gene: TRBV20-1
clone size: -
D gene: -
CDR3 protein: CSARGSGQPNEQFF
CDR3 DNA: TGCAGTGCTAGAGGAAGCGGTCAACCCAATGAGCAGTTCTTC

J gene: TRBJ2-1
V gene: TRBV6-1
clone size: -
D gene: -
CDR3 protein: CASSREMKRSEQFF
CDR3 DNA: TGTGCCAGCAGCCGGGAGATGAAGCGCTCTGAGCAGTTCTTC

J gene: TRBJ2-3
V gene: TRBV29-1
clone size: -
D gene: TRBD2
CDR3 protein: CSVEIGAGGRYF
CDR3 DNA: TGCAGCGTTGAAATAGGAGCGGGAGGAAGGTATTTT

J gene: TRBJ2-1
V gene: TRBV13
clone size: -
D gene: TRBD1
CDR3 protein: CASSTGGAHNEQFF
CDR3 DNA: TGTGCCAGCAGCACAGGGGGCGCTCACAATGAGCAGTTCTTC

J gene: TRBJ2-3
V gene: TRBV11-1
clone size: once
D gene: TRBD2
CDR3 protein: CASSNTRGGGLASDTQYF
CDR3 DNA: TGTGCCAGCAGCAACACCCGAGGTGGGGGACTAGCATCAGATACGCAGTATTTT

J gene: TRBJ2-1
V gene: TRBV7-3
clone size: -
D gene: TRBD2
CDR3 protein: CASSLDRGRDEQFF
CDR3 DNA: TGTGCCAGCAGCTTGGACCGTGGGAGGGATGAGCAGTTCTTC

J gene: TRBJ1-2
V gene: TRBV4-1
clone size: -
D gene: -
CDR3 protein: CASSQGGSYYGYTF
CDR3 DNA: TGCGCCAGCAGCCAAGGGGGGAGTTACTATGGCTACACCTTC

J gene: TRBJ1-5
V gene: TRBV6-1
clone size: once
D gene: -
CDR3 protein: CASSEGYSNQPQHF
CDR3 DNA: TGTGCCAGCAGTGAGGGATATAGCAATCAGCCCCAGCATTTT

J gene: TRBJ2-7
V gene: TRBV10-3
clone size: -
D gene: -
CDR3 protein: CALRLGDFFYEQYF
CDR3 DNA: TGTGCCTTAAGGTTGGGGGATTTCTTCTACGAGCAGTACTTC

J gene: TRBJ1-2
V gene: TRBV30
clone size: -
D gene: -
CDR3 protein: CAWSEGEWSYGYTF
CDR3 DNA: TGTGCCTGGAGTGAGGGGGAGTGGAGCTATGGCTACACCTTC

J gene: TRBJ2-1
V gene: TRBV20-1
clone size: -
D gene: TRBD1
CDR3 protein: CSAREEGTGFYNEQFF
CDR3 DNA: TGCAGTGCTAGAGAAGAGGGGACAGGGTTTTACAATGAGCAGTTCTTC

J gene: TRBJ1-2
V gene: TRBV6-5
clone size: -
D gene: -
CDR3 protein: CASSYQTGLGYGYTF
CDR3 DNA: TGTGCCAGCAGTTACCAAACCGGACTCGGCTATGGCTACACCTTC

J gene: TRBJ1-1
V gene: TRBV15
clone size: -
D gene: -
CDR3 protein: CATSRQGQGATEAFF
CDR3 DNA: TGTGCCACCAGCAGGCAGGGGCAGGGCGCCACTGAAGCTTTCTTT

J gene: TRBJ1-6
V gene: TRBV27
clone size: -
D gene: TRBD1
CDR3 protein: CASSWDRGNSPLHF
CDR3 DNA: TGCGCCAGCAGTTGGGACAGGGGGAATTCACCCCTCCACTTT

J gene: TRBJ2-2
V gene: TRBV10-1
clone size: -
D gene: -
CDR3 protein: CASSPGRGAGELFF
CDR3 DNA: TGCGCCAGCAGTCCCGGCCGCGGTGCCGGGGAGCTGTTTTTT

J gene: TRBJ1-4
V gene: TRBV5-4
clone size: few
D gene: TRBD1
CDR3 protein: CASSLGQGPFTTNEKLFF
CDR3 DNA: TGTGCCAGCAGCCTGGGACAGGGCCCATTTACAACTAATGAAAAACTGTTTTTT

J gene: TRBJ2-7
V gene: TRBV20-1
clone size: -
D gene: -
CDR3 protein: CSARDQGRGILHEQYF
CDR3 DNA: TGCAGTGCTAGAGATCAAGGGAGGGGGATACTGCACGAGCAGTACTTC

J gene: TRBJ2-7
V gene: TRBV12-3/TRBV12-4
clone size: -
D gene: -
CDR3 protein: CASSFDGTYEQYF
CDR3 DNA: TGTGCCAGCAGTTTTGACGGCACCTACGAGCAGTACTTC

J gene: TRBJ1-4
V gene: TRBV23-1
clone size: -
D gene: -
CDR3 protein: CASTTGEKLFF
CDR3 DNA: TGCGCCAGCACAACGGGGGAAAAACTGTTTTTT

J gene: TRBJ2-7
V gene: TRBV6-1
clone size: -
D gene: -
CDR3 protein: CASSHGQELIEQYF
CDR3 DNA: TGTGCCAGCAGCCACGGGCAGGAACTTATAGAGCAGTACTTC

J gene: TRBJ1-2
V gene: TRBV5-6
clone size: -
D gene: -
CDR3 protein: CASSDGQTYGYTF
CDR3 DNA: TGTGCCAGCAGCGACGGACAGACCTATGGCTACACCTTC

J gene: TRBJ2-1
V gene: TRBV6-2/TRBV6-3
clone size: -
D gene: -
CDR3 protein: CASSYFSGRFNEQFF
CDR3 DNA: TGTGCCAGCAGTTATTTCTCTGGGAGGTTCAATGAGCAGTTCTTC

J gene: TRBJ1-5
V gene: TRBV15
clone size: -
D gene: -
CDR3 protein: CATSRGGNQPQHF
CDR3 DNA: TGTGCCACCAGCAGAGGGGGAAATCAGCCCCAGCATTTT

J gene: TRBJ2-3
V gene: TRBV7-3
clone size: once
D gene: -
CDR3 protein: CASSSSTDTQYF
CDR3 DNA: TGTGCCAGCAGCTCTAGCACAGATACGCAGTATTTT

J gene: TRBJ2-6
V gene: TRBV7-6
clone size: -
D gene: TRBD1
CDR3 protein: CASSQGQGPGANVLTF
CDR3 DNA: TGTGCCAGCAGCCAGGGACAGGGACCTGGGGCCAACGTCCTGACTTTC

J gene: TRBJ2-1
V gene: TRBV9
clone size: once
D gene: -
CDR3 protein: CASSARDSFYNEQFF
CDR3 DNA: TGTGCCAGCAGCGCCCGGGACTCTTTCTACAATGAGCAGTTCTTC